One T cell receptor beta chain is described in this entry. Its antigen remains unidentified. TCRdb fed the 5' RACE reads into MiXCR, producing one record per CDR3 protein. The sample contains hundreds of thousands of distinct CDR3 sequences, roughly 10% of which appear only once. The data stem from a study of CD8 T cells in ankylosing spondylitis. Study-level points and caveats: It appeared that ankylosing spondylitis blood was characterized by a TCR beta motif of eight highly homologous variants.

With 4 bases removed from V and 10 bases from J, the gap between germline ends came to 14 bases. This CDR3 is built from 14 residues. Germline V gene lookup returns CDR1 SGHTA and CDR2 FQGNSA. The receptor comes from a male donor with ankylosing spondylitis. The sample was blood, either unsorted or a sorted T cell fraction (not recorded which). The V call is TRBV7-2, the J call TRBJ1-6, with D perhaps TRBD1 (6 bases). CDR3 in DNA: TGTGCCAGCAGCTCTCAGGGGTCTCGGTCACCCCTCCACTTT. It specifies CASSSQGSRSPLHF.